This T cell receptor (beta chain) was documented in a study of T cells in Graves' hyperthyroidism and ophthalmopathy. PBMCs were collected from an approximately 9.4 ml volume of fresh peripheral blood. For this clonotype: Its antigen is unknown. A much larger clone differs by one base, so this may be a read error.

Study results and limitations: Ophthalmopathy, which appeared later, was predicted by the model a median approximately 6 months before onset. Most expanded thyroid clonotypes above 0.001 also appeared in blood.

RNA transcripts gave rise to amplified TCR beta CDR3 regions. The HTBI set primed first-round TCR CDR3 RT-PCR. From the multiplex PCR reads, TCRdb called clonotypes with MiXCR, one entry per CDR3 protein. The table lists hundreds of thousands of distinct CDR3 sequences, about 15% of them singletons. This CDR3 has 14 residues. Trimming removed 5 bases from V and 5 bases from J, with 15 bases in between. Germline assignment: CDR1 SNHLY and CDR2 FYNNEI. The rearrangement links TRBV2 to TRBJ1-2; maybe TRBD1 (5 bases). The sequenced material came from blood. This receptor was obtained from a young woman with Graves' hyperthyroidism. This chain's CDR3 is CASSRGGSYYGYTF. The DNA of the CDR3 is TGTGCCAGCAGTAGGGGCGGCTCCTATTATGGCTACACCTTC.